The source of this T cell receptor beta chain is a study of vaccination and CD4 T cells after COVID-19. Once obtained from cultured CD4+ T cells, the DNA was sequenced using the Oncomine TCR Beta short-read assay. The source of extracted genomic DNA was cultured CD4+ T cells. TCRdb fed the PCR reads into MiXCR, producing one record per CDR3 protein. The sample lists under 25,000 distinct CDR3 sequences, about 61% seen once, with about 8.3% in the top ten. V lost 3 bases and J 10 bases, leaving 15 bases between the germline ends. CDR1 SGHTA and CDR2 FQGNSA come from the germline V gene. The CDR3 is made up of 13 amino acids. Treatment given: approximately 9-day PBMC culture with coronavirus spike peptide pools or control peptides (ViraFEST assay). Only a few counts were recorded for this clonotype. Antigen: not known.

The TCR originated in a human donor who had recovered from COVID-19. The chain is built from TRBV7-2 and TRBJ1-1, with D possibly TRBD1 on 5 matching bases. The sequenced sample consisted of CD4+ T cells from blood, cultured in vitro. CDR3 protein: CASSFVPGEGAFF. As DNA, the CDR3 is TGTGCCAGCAGCTTTGTCCCGGGGGAGGGAGCTTTCTTT.